Each of the 7 T cell receptor beta chains below was sequenced from the same sample in a study of blood T cell repertoires in COVID-19. Profiled with immunoSEQ multiplex PCR; TCRdb holds only in-frame clones, not every one. The data hold about 340,000 clones, with more than 70% observed a single time. The source material was peripheral blood. These receptors came from a man aged 25-40 years with active or convalescent COVID-19.

The chain links TRBV11-3 to TRBJ1-1; no reliable D call. The CDR3 is 13 amino acids. Germline V lookup: CDR1 SGHNT, CDR2 YENEEA. Trimming cost V 4 bases and J 0 bases, with 6 bases left between them. The CDR3 loop reads CASSSDMNTEAFF. CDR3 coding DNA: TGTGCCAGCAGCTCTGACATGAACACTGAAGCTTTCTTT.

This clone was seen a few times. The J gene is TRBJ1-4, the V gene TRBV7-9; the D gene is possibly TRBD1 (6 bases). CDR1 and CDR2 from the germline V gene are SEHNR and FQNEAQ (reference sequence). CDR3 size: 12 residues. Trimming removed 4 bases from V and 8 bases from J, with 8 bases in between. The DNA of the CDR3 is TGTGCCAGCAGCTGGGACACGGAAAAACTGTTTTTT. This encodes CASSWDTEKLFF.

This rearrangement joins TRBV5-1 to TRBJ1-4; possible D gene TRBD1, 6 bases. Germline assignment: CDR1 SGHRS and CDR2 YFSETQ. CDR3 size: 13 residues. V was cut by 9 bases and J by 5 bases, with 14 bases left in between. CDR3 sequence: CATSRDINEKLFF. CDR3 bases: TGCGCCACCTCCCGGGACATCAATGAAAAACTGTTTTTT.

V gene TRBV19 combines with J gene TRBJ2-7; 8 bases match TRBD2. The CDR3 loop spans 14 amino acids. The V segment lost 1 base and the J segment 5 bases; nucleotides outside the gene matches: 4. Germline-derived CDR1 and CDR2 are LNHDA and SQIVND (reference sequence). CDR3 sequence reads: CASSIGAGVNEQYF. The CDR3 nucleotides are TGTGCCAGTAGTATAGGAGCGGGAGTTAACGAGCAGTACTTC.

The V gene is TRBV24-1, the J gene TRBJ2-3; the match to TRBD2 covers 9 bases. CDR3 length equals 16 residues. The V gene end was trimmed by 2 bases and the J gene end by 6 bases; junction bases not matched to a gene: 8. The germline gives CDR1 KGHDR, CDR2 SFDVKD. The CDR3 DNA follows: TGTGCCACCAGTGATTCACTTAGCGGGAGTGGGGATACGCAGTATTTT. Protein product: CATSDSLSGSGDTQYF.

The gene calls are TRBV7-9 and TRBJ1-4; D not resolved. CDR3 length: 15 residues. CDR1 and CDR2 (germline): SEHNR, FQNEAQ (reference sequence). V gave up 3 bases and J gave up 0 bases, with 8 bases separating them. CDR3 amino acids: CASSFGDPTNEKLFF. CDR3 nucleotide sequence: TGTGCCAGCAGCTTCGGGGATCCAACTAATGAAAAACTGTTTTTT. Looking up the rest from reference TRBV7-9 and TRBJ1-4 gives the full variable domain: DTGVSQNPRHKITKRGQNVTFRCDPISEHNRLYWYRQTLGQGPEFLTYFQNEAQLEKSRLLSDRFSAERPKGSFSTLEIQRTEQGDSAMYLCASSFGDPTNEKLFFGSGTQLSVL.

The genes are TRBV19 and TRBJ1-5, with TRBD1 matching over 10 bases. The CDR3 length is 14 residues. CDR1 and CDR2 (germline): LNHDA, SQIVND (reference sequence). With 10 bases clipped from V and 8 bases from J, the junction kept 11 bases outside the gene matches. CDR3 loop: CATSRGQGFEPQHF. The CDR3 DNA sequence: TGTGCCACCTCCCGGGGACAGGGGTTCGAGCCCCAGCATTTT.